A single T cell receptor beta chain is shown here with its context. This clonotype was observed at least ten times. Which antigen it targets is not known. Base qualities are missing; no much larger clone stands one base away. The sample is drawn from a study of T cells in Graves' hyperthyroidism and ophthalmopathy (dated by TCRdb to the late 2010s). Concerning the study at large: Peripheral blood was collected at initial diagnosis, before any treatment. A discovery cohort of 95 to 100 patients, 43 with Graves' ophthalmopathy and 55 to 65 with stable Graves' hyperthyroidism, was used to find distinguishing TCR V-J signatures. The approximately 95 discovery patients were divided at random into training and test sets in a 7:3 ratio. Whether ophthalmopathy could be predicted prospectively was tested in an independent validation cohort made up of roughly 20 hyperthyroidism patients plus 17 patients who later progressed to ophthalmopathy. The paper reports TCR Vbeta CDR3 sequencing of more than 120 peripheral blood samples: around 45 ophthalmopathy, 75 to 80 hyperthyroidism and some 17 progressor patients. After sampling, hyperthyroidism patients received methimazole starting at 30 mg daily, and ophthalmopathy patients received high-dose intravenous methylprednisolone. In addition, the study compared T-cell repertoires in thyroid tissue and in blood from six Graves' hyperthyroidism patients.

From the cysteine up to the phenylalanine, the CDR3 has a length of 15 residues. Only the CDR3 DNA stays, 45 bases, in frame from base 1. V and J are truncated by 0 bases and 7 bases respectively, leaving an intervening sequence of 13 bases. The germline V gene encodes CDR1 LGHDT and CDR2 YNNKEL (reference sequence). Ophthalmopathy patients had moderately to severely active disease, with a Clinical Activity Score of 3 or more, a NOSPECS grade of 4 or more, and a disease duration of less than 3 months. Patients with uncontrolled infections, other autoimmune diseases, pregnancy or lactation were excluded. Diagnoses were established on the basis of clinical symptoms, serum thyroxine and TRAb, thyroid ultrasound, and orbital computed tomography. PBMCs were isolated from about 9 ml of fresh peripheral blood by Ficoll-Paque density gradient centrifugation. Total RNA was extracted using Trizol reagent, and RNA quality was assessed on an Agilent 2100 Bioanalyzer.

Amplification of TCR beta CDR3 regions was carried out from RNA transcripts. For the first round of RT-PCR on the TCR CDR3, the HTBI primer set was used together with the Qiagen OneStep RT-PCR kit. Libraries were constructed in a second round of multiplex PCR, after which size selection and purification were carried out. Paired-end sequencing of the libraries was performed with 100 bp reads on an Illumina HiSeq2000. From the authors' description of their analysis: SOAPnuke was used to process the raw data, with reads discarded if the reads contained adapters or uncalled bases, had a mean Phred below 15, or lacked an exact constant-primer or identifier match. COPE v1.2.5 was used to merge high-quality paired reads, and clonotypes were defined as unique nucleotide sequences. Clonotypes were aligned to IMGT TRBV, TRBD and TRBJ reference segments using MiTCR v1.1. The analysis included only V-J combinations with a frequency above 0.0001, which together covered more than 98% of the repertoires. A TCS score was defined as the ratio of F50 (clonal expansion) to E x V (chaos), with BLOSUM62-based TCRdist applied between CDR3 peptides within each V-J. Welch's t-statistics and random forest reduced 450 to 600 V-J features to 13, which were used in a naive Bayes classifier (R e1071). The raw public data were reprocessed by TCRdb itself: fastp quality trimming at Q25, MiXCR clonotype calling, in-frame beta chains only. Under each unique CDR3 protein, matching rows form one entry showing the most common genes and DNA. TCRdb, not the authors, supplied the V and J calls. The sample table records fewer than 450,000 distinct CDR3 sequences; more than 12% of these occur just once. The leading ten clones occupy approximately 29% of the sample.

The investigation overall reported the following: No statistical method was used to set the sample size in advance, and investigators knew the group allocation. During validation, the model predicted progression to ophthalmopathy a median of approximately 6 months ahead of onset, with more than 60% sensitivity and more than 72% specificity. Ophthalmopathy was separated from stable hyperthyroidism by a 13 V-J signature model, with about 86% sensitivity and about 81% specificity obtained in cross-validation and 80%/75% obtained in testing. Most expanded thyroid clonotypes (frequency above 0.001) were also found in blood, which suggests that blood repertoires may mirror thyroid immune responses.

The sequence derives from a man aged 50 to 59 with Graves' ophthalmopathy. Recombination connected TRBV3-1 to TRBJ1-5; D gene: possibly TRBD1, on 5 matching bases. Sequencing used blood. The encoded CDR3 is CASSQEGGGGQPQHF. The bases are TGTGCCAGCAGCCAAGAAGGCGGGGGAGGCCAGCCCCAGCATTTT.